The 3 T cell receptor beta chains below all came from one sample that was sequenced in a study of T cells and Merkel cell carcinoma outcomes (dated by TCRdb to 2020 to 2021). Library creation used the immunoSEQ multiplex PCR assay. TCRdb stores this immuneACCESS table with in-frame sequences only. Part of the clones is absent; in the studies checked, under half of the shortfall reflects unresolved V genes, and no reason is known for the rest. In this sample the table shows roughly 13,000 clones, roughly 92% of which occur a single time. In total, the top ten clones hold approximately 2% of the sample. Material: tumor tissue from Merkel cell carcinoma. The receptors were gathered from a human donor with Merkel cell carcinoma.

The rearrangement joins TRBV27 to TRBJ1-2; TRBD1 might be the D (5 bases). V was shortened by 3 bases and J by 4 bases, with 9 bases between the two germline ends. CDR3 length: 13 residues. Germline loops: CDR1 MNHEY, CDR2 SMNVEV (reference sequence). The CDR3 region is CASSFGAGYGYTF. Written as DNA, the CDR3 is TGTGCCAGCAGTTTTGGGGCAGGCTATGGCTACACCTTC.

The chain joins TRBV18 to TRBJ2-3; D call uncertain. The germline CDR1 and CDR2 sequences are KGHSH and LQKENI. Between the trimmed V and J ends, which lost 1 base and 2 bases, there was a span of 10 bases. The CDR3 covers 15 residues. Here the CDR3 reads CASSPRYTFTDTQYF. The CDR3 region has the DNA TGTGCCAGCTCACCACGGTACACATTCACAGATACGCAGTATTTT.

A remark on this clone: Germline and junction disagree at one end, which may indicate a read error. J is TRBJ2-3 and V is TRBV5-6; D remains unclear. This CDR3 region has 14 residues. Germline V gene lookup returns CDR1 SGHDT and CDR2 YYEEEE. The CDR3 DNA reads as TGTGTCAGCAGCTTTGGCGCGGACACAGATACGCAGTATTTT. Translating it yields CVSSFGADTDTQYF. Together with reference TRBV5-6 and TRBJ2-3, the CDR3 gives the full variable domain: DAGVTQSPTHLIKTRGQQVTLRCSPKSGHDTVSWYQQALGQGPQFIFQYYEEEERQRGNFPDRFSGHQFPNYSSELNVNALLLGDSALYLCVSSFGADTDTQYFGPGTRLTVL.